One T cell receptor (beta chain) is described in this entry. The target antigen is unknown. Deletions cut 1 base from V and 4 bases from J, with 12 bases between. The CDR3 loop spans 14 amino acids. Germline assignment: CDR1 SGHRS and CDR2 YFSETQ. The sample belongs to a study of post-analysis software for immune sequencing data. Overall study context: Relapsing-remitting, secondary progressive and progressive-relapsing forms of multiple sclerosis all featured among disease courses.

Unique molecular identifiers had been added to the TCR beta cDNA libraries. The yield from roughly 1 to 10 million T cells was roughly 500,000 cDNA molecules in total. A single record per CDR3 protein comes from TCRdb applying MiXCR to the PCR reads. The sample lists fewer than 850,000 distinct CDR3 sequences; just under 30% were seen once. Notes on the study in general: Patients with multiple sclerosis recorded significantly lower normalized Chao1 diversity than controls, the study found. In patients, 4 to 6 TRBV segments were more frequent than in controls, with TRBV5-6, TRBV5-1 and TRBV20-1 among them. By F measure, strong co-clustering occurred among samples prepared in the same batch.

The TCR sequence derives from a girl aged 5-17 years with multiple sclerosis. The material sequenced was blood. V usage is TRBV5-1 and J usage is TRBJ2-7; D call uncertain. The CDR3 DNA follows: TGCGCCAGCAGCTTGAATCCGGACGGATACGAGCAGTACTTC. This gives the protein CASSLNPDGYEQYF.